This T cell receptor (beta chain) originates from a study of T cell changes during pregnancy in multiple sclerosis. Measured with immunoSEQ multiplex PCR; TCRdb has only the in-frame clones, and not every one. The sample comprises 60,000 to 90,000 clones, around 90% of which are singletons, and 1.5% to 2% rests with the top ten. This CDR3 has 14 amino acids. Trimming removed 5 bases at V and 2 bases at J, with 12 bases between. CDR1 and CDR2 from the germline V gene are LNHDA and SQIVND (reference sequence). The clonotype was recovered from a female donor in good health, enrolled as a control in a pregnancy study. The chain links TRBV19 to TRBJ2-5, with a weak D call TRBD2 (7 bases). This material consisted of peripheral blood, taken in the first trimester of pregnancy. CDR3 amino acids: CASSREGGQETQYF. CDR3 coding DNA: TGTGCCAGTAGTCGAGAGGGGGGGCAAGAGACCCAGTACTTC.